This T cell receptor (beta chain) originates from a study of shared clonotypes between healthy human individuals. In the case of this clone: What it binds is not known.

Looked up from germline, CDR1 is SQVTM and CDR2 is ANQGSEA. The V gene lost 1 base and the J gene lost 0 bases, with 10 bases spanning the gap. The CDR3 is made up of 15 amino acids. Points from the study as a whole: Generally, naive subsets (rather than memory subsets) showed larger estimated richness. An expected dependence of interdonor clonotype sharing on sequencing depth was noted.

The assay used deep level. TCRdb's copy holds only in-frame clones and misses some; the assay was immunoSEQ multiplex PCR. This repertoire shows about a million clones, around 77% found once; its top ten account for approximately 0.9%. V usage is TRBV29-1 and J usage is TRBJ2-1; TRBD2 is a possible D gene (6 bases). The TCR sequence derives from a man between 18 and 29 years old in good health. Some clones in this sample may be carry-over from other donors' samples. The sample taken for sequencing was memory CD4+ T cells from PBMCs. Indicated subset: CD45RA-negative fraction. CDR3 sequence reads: CSVEGRGGSYNEQFF. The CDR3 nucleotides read TGCAGCGTTGAAGGGAGGGGTGGCTCCTACAATGAGCAGTTCTTC.